Included here is one T cell receptor (beta chain) sequence, with context. This specimen belongs to a study of Ad26.COV2.S vaccination and SARS-CoV-2 variants. Sequencing used immunoSEQ multiplex PCR; TCRdb keeps in-frame clones, though not all of them. This table holds some 180,000 clones, 70% to 90% found once. The origin of this receptor is a human donor who had recovered from COVID-19. The sample consisted of peripheral blood, taken after recovery from COVID-19.

The CDR3 spells CASSEYSGPGELFF. The CDR3 DNA follows: TGTGCCAGCAGTGAATATTCCGGACCCGGGGAGCTGTTTTTT. This chain joins TRBV25-1 and TRBJ2-2; D is unresolved. CDR1 and CDR2 from the germline V gene are MGHDK and SYGVNS. CDR3 length equals 14 residues. The V gene lost 0 bases and the J gene lost 6 bases, with 8 bases spanning the gap.